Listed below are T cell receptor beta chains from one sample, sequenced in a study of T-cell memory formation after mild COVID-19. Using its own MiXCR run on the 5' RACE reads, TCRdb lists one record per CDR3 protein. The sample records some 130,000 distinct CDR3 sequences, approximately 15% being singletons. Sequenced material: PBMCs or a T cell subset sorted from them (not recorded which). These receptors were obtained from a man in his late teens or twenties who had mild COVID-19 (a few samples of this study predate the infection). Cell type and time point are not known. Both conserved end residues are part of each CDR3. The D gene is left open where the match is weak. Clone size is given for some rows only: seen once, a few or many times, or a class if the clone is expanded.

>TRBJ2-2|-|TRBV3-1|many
TGTGCCAGCAGTCAAGGCACCGGGGAGCTGTTTTTT
CASSQGTGELFF
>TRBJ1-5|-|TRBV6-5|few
TGTGCCAGCAGGCCCCGGGGGTTAGGGGATCAGCCCCAGCATTTT
CASRPRGLGDQPQHF
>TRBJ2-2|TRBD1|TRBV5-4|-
TGTGCCACCAAACTGGGACAGGGGTTTGCCGGGGAGCTGTTTTTT
CATKLGQGFAGELFF
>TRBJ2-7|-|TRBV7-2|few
TGTGCCAGCGGCGTCGTGGCCTACGAGCAGTACTTC
CASGVVAYEQYF
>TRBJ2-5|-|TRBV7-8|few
TGTGCCAGCAGCCAGACAGGCCCTGAAGTGTCCCAGTACTTC
CASSQTGPEVSQYF
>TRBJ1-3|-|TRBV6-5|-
TGTGCCAGCAGGACAGGCTCTGGAAACACCATATATTTT
CASRTGSGNTIYF
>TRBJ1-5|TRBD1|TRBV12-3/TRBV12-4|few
TGTGCCAGCAGTTTAGAGGGACAGGGTCATCAGCCCCAGCATTTT
CASSLEGQGHQPQHF
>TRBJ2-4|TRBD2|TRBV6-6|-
TGTGCCAGCAGTTTCGGCGGGGGGTTAGGCAAAAACATTCAGTACTTC
CASSFGGGLGKNIQYF
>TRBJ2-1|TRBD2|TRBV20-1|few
TGCAGTGCTAGAGCCCGGGGTAGCGGGGGTTACAATGAGCAGTTCTTC
CSARARGSGGYNEQFF
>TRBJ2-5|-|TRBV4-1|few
TGCGCCAGCAGCCAAGAGTACAGCCAAGGGAGAGAGACCCAGTACTTC
CASSQEYSQGRETQYF
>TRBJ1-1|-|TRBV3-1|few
TGTGCCAGCAGCCAAAGGAGTGAAGCTTTCTTT
CASSQRSEAFF
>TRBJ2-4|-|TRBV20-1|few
TGCAGTGCAGGCGTAGCAGGGGCCAAAAACATTCAGTACTTC
CSAGVAGAKNIQYF
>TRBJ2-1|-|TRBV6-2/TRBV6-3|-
TGTGCCAGCAGTTACCGGGGACTCGGCGATGAGCAGTTCTTC
CASSYRGLGDEQFF
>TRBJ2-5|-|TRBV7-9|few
TGTGCCAGCAGCCCGAGGTCCTTGGCGGAGACCCAGTACTTC
CASSPRSLAETQYF
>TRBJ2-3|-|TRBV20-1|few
TGCAGTGCTAGAGCAGGCGGGAGCACAGATACGCAGTATTTT
CSARAGGSTDTQYF
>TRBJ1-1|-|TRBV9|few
TGTGCCAGCAGCGTAGTGTCAGGGAGGGCTTTCTTT
CASSVVSGRAFF
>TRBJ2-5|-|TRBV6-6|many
TGTGCCAGTCGGTTGGGGACCCAGTACTTC
CASRLGTQYF
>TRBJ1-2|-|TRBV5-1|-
TGCGCCAGCAGCTTGAGCGACGGGGGAAGAAGCTACACCTTC
CASSLSDGGRSYTF
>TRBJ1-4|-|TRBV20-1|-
TGCAGTGCTAGAGATGGGGGAAACGCTAATGAAAAACTGTTTTTT
CSARDGGNANEKLFF
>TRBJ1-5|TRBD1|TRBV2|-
TGTGCCAGCAGTACGGACAGGCTCCAGCATTTT
CASSTDRLQHF
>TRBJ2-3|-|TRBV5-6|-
TGTGCCAGCAGCTTTGGGGGGGGCGGCACAGATACGCAGTATTTT
CASSFGGGGTDTQYF
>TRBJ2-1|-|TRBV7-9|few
TGTGCCAGCAGCCAGGACAGAACCTCCTACAATGAGCAGTTCTTC
CASSQDRTSYNEQFF
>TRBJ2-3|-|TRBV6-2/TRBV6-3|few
TGTGCCAGCAGACCCCGGGACGGCGGATTTAGGGCAGATACGCAGTATTTT
CASRPRDGGFRADTQYF
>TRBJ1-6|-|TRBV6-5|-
TGTGCCAGCAACCATCGAGGGGGGAGGAATTCACCCCTCCACTTT
CASNHRGGRNSPLHF
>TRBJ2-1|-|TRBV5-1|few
TGCGCCAGCAACACGGGAACTCGCTGGGGGAATGAGCAGTTCTTC
CASNTGTRWGNEQFF
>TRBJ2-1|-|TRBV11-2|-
TGTGCCAGCAGGCGTGTATTGGGAGGAAAGCAGTTCTTC
CASRRVLGGKQFF
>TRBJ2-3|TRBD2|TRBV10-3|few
TGTGCCATCAACCCGGGACTAGCGGTTCCTGGCACAGATACGCAGTATTTT
CAINPGLAVPGTDTQYF
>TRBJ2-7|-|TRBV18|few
TGTGCCAGCTCACCACCAGGGACACCGGTCTACGAGCAGTACTTC
CASSPPGTPVYEQYF
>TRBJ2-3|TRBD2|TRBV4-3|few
TGCGCCAGCAGCCAAGTTGCGCTAGCGGGGGAAGATACGCAGTATTTT
CASSQVALAGEDTQYF
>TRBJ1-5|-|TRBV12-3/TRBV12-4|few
TGTGCCAGCACCTTGAACCAGGATAGCAATCAGCCCCAGCATTTT
CASTLNQDSNQPQHF
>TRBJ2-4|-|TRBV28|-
TGTGCCTCACCTAGGCGCAGGGACGCCAAAAACATTCAGTACTTC
CASPRRRDAKNIQYF
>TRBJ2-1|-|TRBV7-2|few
TGTGCCAGCGCCGTTGGGGGGACCGCGAGCTCCTACAATGAGCAGTTCTTC
CASAVGGTASSYNEQFF